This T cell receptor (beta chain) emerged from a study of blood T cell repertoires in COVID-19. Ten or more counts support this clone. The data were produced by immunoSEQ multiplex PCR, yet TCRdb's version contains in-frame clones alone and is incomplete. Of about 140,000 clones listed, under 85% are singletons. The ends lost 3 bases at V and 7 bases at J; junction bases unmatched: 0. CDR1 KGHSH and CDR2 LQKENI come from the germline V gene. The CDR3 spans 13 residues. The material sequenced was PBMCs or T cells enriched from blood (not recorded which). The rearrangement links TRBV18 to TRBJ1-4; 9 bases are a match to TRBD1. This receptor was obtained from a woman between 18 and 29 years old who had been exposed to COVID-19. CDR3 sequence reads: CASSPDRGEKLFF. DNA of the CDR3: TGTGCCAGCTCACCGGACAGGGGTGAAAAACTGTTTTTT. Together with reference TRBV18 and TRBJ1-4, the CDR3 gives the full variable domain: NAGVMQNPRHLVRRRGQEARLRCSPMKGHSHVYWYRQLPEEGLKFMVYLQKENIIDESGMPKERFSAEFPKEGPSILRIQQVVRGDSAAYFCASSPDRGEKLFFGSGTQLSVL.